The 19 T cell receptor beta chains presented below share a single source sample, sequenced in a study of OX40 agonist ivuxolimab in advanced cancers. Libraries were prepared by immunoSEQ multiplex PCR; TCRdb keeps only in-frame clonotypes and omits some of them. The repertoire holds about 59,000 clones, with 80% to 90% as singletons. The sequenced sample was CD4+ or CD8+ T cells sorted from blood, obtained in a trial of the OX40 agonist ivuxolimab. Receptors originate from an adult with an advanced solid tumor such as melanoma, head and neck, liver or kidney cancer.

This clone has more than one count but fewer than ten. The chain is built from TRBV27 and TRBJ1-6; D uncertain. Trimming took 1 base from V and 9 from J, leaving 16 bases between them. This CDR3 contains 16 residues. In germline, CDR1 is MNHEY, CDR2 SMNVEV (reference sequence). The CDR3, as DNA: TGTGCCAGCAGTTTATTGGGCGCGGTGAAGGGTTCACCCCTCCACTTT. It encodes CASSLLGAVKGSPLHF.

About this clone: The junction does not match germline at one end; this may be a read error. The chain couples TRBV29-1 to TRBJ1-5; 8 nucleotides align to TRBD1. The CDR3 extends over 13 amino acids. Germline CDR1 reads SQVTM; CDR2 reads ANQGSEA. The CDR3 bases are TGCAGCGTAGAAGCAGGGGGCGGTCAGCCCCAGCATTTT. This codes for CSVEAGGGQPQHF.

This rearrangement joins TRBV5-4 to TRBJ2-7; D may be TRBD1 or TRBD2 (5 bases each). From germline, CDR1 is SGHNT and CDR2 YYREEE (reference sequence). Trimming removed 0 bases at V and 0 bases at J, with 10 bases between. The CDR3 totals 15 residues. The CDR3 nucleotides are TGTGCCAGCAGCTTGGCCGGGGCGGGCTCCTACGAGCAGTACTTC. Translating gives CASSLAGAGSYEQYF.

The chain joins TRBV5-1 to TRBJ2-3; TRBD1 might be the D (5 bases). Per germline, CDR1 SGHRS and CDR2 YFSETQ. The CDR3 is 15 amino acids. Deletions cut 1 base from V and 3 bases from J, with 12 bases between. The CDR3 sequence is CASSLWAGSTDTQYF. CDR3 bases: TGCGCCAGCAGCTTGTGGGCAGGGTCGACAGATACGCAGTATTTT. The variable domain in full, with the rest retrieved from reference TRBV5-1 and TRBJ2-3, is KAGVTQTPRYLIKTRGQQVTLSCSPISGHRSVSWYQQTPGQGLQFLFEYFSETQRNKGNFPGRFSGRQFSNSRSEMNVSTLELGDSALYLCASSLWAGSTDTQYFGPGTRLTVL.

This chain links TRBV5-6 with TRBJ2-7; D ambiguous. The V gene's germline CDR1 is SGHDT and CDR2 YYEEEE. CDR3 length equals 11 residues. Trimming pared 4 bases from V and 3 bases from J, leaving 5 bases between. The CDR3 DNA reads as TGTGCCAGCAGCCAGGACTACGAGCAGTACTTC. It yields the protein CASSQDYEQYF.

This clone appeared once. The chain has TRBV11-3 and TRBJ2-2; TRBD1 matches 10 bases. Germline V gives CDR1 SGHNT, CDR2 YENEEA. Losses at the gene ends were 3 bases for V and 6 bases for J; bases not matched to a gene: 4. This CDR3 region has 15 residues. This CDR3 reads CASSFDRGRSGELFF. In DNA, the CDR3 is TGTGCCAGCAGCTTTGACAGGGGGCGATCCGGGGAGCTGTTTTTT.

The chain carries TRBV9 and TRBJ2-7; the D is unclear. The CDR3 sequence is 13 residues long. V gave up 0 bases and J gave up 6 bases, with 10 bases separating them. Germline V CDR1 and CDR2: SGDLS, YYNGEE. The CDR3 region has the DNA TGTGCCAGCAGCGTAGGTGCTTTCGCCGAGCAGTACTTC. It is translated as CASSVGAFAEQYF.

This clone was seen a single time. V and J are TRBV5-1 and TRBJ1-2; 9 bases line up with TRBD1. With 0 bases clipped from V and 8 bases from J, the junction kept 8 bases outside the gene matches. Germline CDR1 reads SGHRS; CDR2 reads YFSETQ. The CDR3 has 15 amino acids. CDR3 bases: TGCGCCAGCAGCTTGGAGGGACAGGGAAAGATAGGCTACACCTTC. It translates to CASSLEGQGKIGYTF.

This clone was detected only a few times. The V gene is TRBV15, the J gene TRBJ1-5, with D unclear. From germline, CDR1 is LNHNV and CDR2 YYDKDF (reference sequence). CDR3 size: 15 residues. V was trimmed by 1 base and J by 2 bases, leaving 9 bases between them. Here the CDR3 DNA reads TGTGCCACCAGCAGAGTTGTATCCGGCAATCAGCCCCAGCATTTT. Protein: CATSRVVSGNQPQHF.

The chain couples TRBV10-3 to TRBJ2-7; TRBD2 agrees at 8 bases. CDR1 is ENHRY, CDR2 SYGVKD, per germline. The CDR3 runs 14 residues. Trimming took 0 bases from V and 7 from J; bases not matched to a gene: 5. CDR3: CAISESGGEGEQYF. In DNA, the CDR3 is TGTGCCATCAGTGAGTCCGGGGGGGAGGGGGAGCAGTACTTC.

The chain carries TRBV28 and TRBJ2-7; D call uncertain. Germline-derived CDR1 and CDR2 are MDHEN and SYDVKM. V was clipped by 5 bases and J by 0 bases, with 8 bases between them. CDR3 length: 13 residues. CDR3 protein: CASSPGFSYEQYF. DNA of the CDR3: TGTGCCAGCAGTCCCGGTTTCTCCTACGAGCAGTACTTC.

This clone occurred once. V and J are TRBV11-3 and TRBJ1-2; D remains unclear. V shed 6 bases and J shed 8 bases, with 16 bases lying between them. Germline CDR1 is SGHNT and CDR2 is YENEEA. This CDR3 is 13 amino acids long. The CDR3: CASRSGVGEGYTF. CDR3 sequence (DNA): TGTGCCAGCAGATCCGGGGTAGGAGAGGGCTACACCTTC.

The chain has TRBV6-1 and TRBJ2-7; D call uncertain. The CDR3 length is 11 residues. Trimming took 10 bases from V and 6 from J, leaving 13 bases between them. From germline, CDR1 is MNHNS and CDR2 SASEGT. The CDR3 is CATSSISEQYF. The DNA of the CDR3 is TGTGCCACTTCTAGTATCAGCGAGCAGTACTTC.

The chain uses TRBV6-5 and TRBJ1-1, with 7 bases matching TRBD1. Trimming at V came to 5 bases and at J to 6 bases, leaving 9 bases not matched to a gene. Looked up from germline, CDR1 is MNHEY and CDR2 is SVGAGI. The CDR3 loop spans 14 amino acids. The CDR3 is CASSRGQLSSEAFF. The CDR3 nucleotides are TGTGCCAGCAGTCGGGGACAGCTAAGTTCTGAAGCTTTCTTT.

The chain carries TRBV19 and TRBJ1-1; TRBD1 matches 7 bases. The CDR3 sequence is 14 residues long. Germline V gene lookup returns CDR1 LNHDA and CDR2 SQIVND (reference sequence). With V trimmed by 6 bases and J by 8 bases, 12 bases remained unmatched. The CDR3 DNA reads TGTGCCAGTAGCCAACAGGGGTTGCCAGGCGAAGCTTTCTTT. Amino acid sequence: CASSQQGLPGEAFF.

This chain uses TRBV6-5 with TRBJ2-5, with D tentatively TRBD1 or TRBD2 (5 bases each). The CDR3 is 13 residues long. Germline CDR1 and CDR2: MNHEY and SVGAGI. V gave up 10 bases and J gave up 5 bases, with 17 bases separating them. CDR3 loop: CATRTPSGETQYF. For the CDR3, the DNA is TGTGCCACCAGGACACCGTCGGGGGAGACCCAGTACTTC.

The chain recombines TRBV6-5 with TRBJ1-2; D might be TRBD1 (5 bases). The V and J ends lost 0 bases and 10 bases respectively, with 15 bases between them. Germline CDR1 is MNHEY and CDR2 is SVGAGI. This CDR3 has 14 amino acids. The CDR3 DNA sequence: TGTGCCAGCAGTTACTCTGGTCCAGGGTTAGACTACACCTTC. It yields the protein CASSYSGPGLDYTF.

The chain has TRBV20-1 and TRBJ2-1, with a tentative D call TRBD2 (5 bases). The length of the CDR3 is 11 residues. V was cut by 5 bases and J by 9 bases, with 11 bases left in between. CDR1 and CDR2 (germline): DFQATT, SNEGSKA (reference sequence). The CDR3 nucleotides are TGCAGTGCTGCCCTAGCTGCTGAGCAGTTCTTC. It yields the protein CSAALAAEQFF.

This clone was recorded once. The CDR3 nucleotides read TGCGCCAGCAGCTGGGACGGAGGCTACAATGAGCAGTTCTTC. Translated: CASSWDGGYNEQFF. The chain carries TRBV5-1 and TRBJ2-1, with D tentatively TRBD1 or TRBD2 (5 bases each). Trimming removed 3 bases from V and 3 bases from J, with 10 bases in between. This CDR3 region has 14 residues. Looked up from germline, CDR1 is SGHRS and CDR2 is YFSETQ.